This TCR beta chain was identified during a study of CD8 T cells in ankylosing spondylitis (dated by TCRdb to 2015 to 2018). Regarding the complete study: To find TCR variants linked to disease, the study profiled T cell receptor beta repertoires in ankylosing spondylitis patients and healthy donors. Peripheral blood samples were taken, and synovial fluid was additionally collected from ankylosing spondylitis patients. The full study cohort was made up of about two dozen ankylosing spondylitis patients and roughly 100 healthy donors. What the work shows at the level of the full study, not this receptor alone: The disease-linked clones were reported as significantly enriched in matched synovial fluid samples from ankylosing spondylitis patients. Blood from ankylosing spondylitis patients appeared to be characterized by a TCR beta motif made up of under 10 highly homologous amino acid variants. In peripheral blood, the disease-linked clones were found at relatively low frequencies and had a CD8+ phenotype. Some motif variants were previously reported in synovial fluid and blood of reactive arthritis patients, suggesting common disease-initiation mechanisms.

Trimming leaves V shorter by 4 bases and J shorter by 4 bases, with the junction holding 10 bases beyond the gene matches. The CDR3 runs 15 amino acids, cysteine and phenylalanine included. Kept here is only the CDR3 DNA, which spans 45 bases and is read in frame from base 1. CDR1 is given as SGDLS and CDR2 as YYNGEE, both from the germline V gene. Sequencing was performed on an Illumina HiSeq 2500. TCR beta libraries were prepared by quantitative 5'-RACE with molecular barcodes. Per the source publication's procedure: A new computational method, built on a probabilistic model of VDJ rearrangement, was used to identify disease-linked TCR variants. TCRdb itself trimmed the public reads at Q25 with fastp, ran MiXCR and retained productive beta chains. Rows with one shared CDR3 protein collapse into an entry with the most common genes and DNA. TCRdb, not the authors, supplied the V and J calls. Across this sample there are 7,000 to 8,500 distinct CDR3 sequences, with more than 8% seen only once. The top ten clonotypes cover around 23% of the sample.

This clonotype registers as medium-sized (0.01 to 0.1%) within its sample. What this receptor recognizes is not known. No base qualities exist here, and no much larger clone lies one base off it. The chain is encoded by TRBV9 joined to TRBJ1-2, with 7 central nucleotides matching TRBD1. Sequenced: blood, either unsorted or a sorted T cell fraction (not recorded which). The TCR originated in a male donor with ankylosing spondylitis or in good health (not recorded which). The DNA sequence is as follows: TGTGCCAGCAGCTTGTACACAGGGGCAGGCTATGGCTACACCTTC. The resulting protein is CASSLYTGAGYGYTF.